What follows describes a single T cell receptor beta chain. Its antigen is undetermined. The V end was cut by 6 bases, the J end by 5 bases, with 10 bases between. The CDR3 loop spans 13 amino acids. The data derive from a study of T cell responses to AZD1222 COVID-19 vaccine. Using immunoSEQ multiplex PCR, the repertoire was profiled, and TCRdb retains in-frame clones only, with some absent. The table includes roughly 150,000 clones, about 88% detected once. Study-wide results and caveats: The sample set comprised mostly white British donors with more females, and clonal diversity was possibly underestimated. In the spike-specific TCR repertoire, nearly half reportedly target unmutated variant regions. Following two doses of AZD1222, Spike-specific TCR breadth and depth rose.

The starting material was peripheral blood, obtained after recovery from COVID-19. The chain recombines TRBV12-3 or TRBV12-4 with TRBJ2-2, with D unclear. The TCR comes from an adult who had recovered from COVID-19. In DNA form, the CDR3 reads TGTGCCAGCAGCCCGGGCCCGACCGGGGAGCTGTTTTTT. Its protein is CASSPGPTGELFF.